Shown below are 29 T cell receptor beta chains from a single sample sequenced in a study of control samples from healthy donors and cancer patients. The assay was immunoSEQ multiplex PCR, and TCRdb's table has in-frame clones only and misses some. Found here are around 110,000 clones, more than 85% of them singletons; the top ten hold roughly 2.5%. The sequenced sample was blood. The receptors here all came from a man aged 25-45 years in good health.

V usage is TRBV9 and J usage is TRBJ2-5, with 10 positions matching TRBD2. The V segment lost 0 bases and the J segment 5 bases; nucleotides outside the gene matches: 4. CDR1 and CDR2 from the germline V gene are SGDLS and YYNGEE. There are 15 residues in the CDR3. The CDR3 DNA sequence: TGTGCCAGCAGCGTAGAGGAACTAGCGGGGGAGACCCAGTACTTC. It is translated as CASSVEELAGETQYF.

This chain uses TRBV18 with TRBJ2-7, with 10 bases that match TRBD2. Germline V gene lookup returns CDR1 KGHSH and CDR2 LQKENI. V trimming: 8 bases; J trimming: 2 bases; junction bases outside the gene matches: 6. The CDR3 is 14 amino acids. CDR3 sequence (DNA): TGTGCCAGCAGTTTTAGCGGGGGGCCCTACGAGCAGTACTTC. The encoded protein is CASSFSGGPYEQYF.

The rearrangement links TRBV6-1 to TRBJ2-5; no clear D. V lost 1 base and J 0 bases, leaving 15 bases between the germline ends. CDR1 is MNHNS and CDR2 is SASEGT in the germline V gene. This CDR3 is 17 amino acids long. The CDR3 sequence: CASSEVGIALYQETQYF. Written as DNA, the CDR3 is TGTGCCAGCAGTGAAGTGGGAATAGCCTTGTACCAAGAGACCCAGTACTTC.

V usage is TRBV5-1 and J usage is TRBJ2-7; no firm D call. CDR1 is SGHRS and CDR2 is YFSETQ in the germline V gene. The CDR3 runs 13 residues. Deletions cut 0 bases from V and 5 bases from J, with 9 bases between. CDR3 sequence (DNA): TGCGCCAGCAGCTTGGGGGTCGATGACGAGCAGTACTTC. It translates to CASSLGVDDEQYF.

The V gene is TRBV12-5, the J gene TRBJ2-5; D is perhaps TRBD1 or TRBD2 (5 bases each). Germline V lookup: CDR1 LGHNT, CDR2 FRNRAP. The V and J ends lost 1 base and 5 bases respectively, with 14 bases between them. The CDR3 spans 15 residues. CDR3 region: CASGLGLRDVETQYF. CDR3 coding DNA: TGTGCTAGTGGTTTGGGTCTACGGGACGTGGAGACCCAGTACTTC.

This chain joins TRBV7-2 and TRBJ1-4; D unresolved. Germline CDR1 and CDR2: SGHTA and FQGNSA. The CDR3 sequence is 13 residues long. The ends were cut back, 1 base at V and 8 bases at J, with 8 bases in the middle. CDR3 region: CASSLVVGEKLFF. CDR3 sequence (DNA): TGTGCCAGCAGCTTAGTAGTTGGCGAAAAACTGTTTTTT. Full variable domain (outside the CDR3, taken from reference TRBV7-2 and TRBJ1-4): GAGVSQSPSNKVTEKGKDVELRCDPISGHTALYWYRQSLGQGLEFLIYFQGNSAPDKSGLPSDRFSAERTGGSVSTLTIQRTQQEDSAVYLCASSLVVGEKLFFGSGTQLSVL.

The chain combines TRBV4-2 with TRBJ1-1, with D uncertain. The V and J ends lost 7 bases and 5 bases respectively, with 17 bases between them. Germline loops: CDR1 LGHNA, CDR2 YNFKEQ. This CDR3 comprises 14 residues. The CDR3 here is CASINLGVATEAFF. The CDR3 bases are TGTGCCAGCATCAACTTGGGCGTGGCAACTGAAGCTTTCTTT.

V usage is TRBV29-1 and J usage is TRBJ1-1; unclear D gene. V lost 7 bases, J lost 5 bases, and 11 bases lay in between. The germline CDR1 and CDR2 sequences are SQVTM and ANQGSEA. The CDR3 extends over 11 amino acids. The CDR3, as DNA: TGCAGCGCCACGCGCGGGACTGAAGCTTTCTTT. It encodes CSATRGTEAFF.

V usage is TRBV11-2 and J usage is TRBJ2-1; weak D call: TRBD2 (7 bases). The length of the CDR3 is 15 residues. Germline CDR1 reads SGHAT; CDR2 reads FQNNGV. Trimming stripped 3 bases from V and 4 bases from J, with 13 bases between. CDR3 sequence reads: CASSFRGGGYNEQFF. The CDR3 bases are TGTGCCAGCAGCTTTAGGGGAGGGGGATACAATGAGCAGTTCTTC.

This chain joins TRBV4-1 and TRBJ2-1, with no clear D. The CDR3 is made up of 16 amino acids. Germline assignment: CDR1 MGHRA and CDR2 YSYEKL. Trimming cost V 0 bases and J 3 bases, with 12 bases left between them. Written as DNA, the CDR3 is TGCGCCAGCAGCCAAGATACGGCCCCCAACTACAATGAGCAGTTCTTC. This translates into CASSQDTAPNYNEQFF.

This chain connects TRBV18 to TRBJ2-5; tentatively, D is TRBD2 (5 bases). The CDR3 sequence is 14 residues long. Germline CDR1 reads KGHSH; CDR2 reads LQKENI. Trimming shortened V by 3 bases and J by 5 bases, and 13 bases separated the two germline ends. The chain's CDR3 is CASSPRGERETQYF. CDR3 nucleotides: TGTGCCAGCTCACCCCGTGGGGAGCGGGAGACCCAGTACTTC. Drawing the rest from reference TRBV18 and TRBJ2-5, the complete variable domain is NAGVMQNPRHLVRRRGQEARLRCSPMKGHSHVYWYRQLPEEGLKFMVYLQKENIIDESGMPKERFSAEFPKEGPSILRIQQVVRGDSAAYFCASSPRGERETQYFGPGTRLLVL.

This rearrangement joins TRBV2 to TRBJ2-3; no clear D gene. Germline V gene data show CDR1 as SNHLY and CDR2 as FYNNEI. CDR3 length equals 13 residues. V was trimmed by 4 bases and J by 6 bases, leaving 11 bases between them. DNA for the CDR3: TGTGCCAGCAGTGGGGCCGGATGGGATACGCAGTATTTT. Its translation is CASSGAGWDTQYF.

Here the CDR3 reads CASSSSPTGERDTQYF. Written as DNA, the CDR3 is TGTGCCAGCAGCTCCAGCCCGACAGGGGAGAGGGATACGCAGTATTTT. The chain carries TRBV7-9 and TRBJ2-3, with 8 bases lining up with TRBD1. Per the germline V gene, CDR1 is SEHNR and CDR2 is FQNEAQ (reference sequence). With 4 bases clipped from V and 6 bases from J, the junction kept 12 bases outside the gene matches. This CDR3 spans 16 amino acids.

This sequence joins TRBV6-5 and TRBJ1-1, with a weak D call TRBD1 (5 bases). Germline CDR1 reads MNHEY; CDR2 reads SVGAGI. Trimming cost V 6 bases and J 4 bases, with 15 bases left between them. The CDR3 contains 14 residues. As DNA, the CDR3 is TGTGCCAGCAGCCATCGTCGGGGGGGCACTGAAGCTTTCTTT. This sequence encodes CASSHRRGGTEAFF.

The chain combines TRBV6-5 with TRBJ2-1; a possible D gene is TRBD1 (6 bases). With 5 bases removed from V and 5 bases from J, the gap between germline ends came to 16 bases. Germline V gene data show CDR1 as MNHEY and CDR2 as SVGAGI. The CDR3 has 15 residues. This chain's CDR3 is CASSPGQGLDNEQFF. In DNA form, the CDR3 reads TGTGCCAGCAGTCCGGGACAAGGATTGGACAATGAGCAGTTCTTC.

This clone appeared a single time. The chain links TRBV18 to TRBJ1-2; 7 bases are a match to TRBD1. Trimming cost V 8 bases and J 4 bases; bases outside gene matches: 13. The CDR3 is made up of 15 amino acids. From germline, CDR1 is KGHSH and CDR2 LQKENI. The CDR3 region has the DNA TGTGCCAGCACAAGCTCGACAGGGAACCTCTATGGCTACACCTTC. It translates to CASTSSTGNLYGYTF.

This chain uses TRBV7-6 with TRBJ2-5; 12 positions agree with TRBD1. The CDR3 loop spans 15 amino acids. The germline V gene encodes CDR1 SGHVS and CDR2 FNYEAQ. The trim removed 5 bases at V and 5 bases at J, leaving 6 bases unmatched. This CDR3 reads CASSPGQGAGETQYF. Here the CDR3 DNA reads TGTGCCAGCAGCCCGGGACAGGGGGCCGGGGAGACCCAGTACTTC. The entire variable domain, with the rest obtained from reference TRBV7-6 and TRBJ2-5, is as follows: GAGVSQSPRYKVTKRGQDVALRCDPISGHVSLYWYRQALGQGPEFLTYFNYEAQQDKSGLPNDRFSAERPEGSISTLTIQRTEQRDSAMYRCASSPGQGAGETQYFGPGTRLLVL.

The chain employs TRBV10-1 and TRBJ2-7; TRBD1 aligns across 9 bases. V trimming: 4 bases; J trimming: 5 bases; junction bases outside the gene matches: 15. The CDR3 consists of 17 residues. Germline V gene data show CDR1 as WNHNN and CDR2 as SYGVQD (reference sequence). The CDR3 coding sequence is TGCGCCAGCAGTGGTGGAGTCAAAATGGACAGGGGAGACGAGCAGTACGTC. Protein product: CASSGGVKMDRGDEQYV.

CDR3 bases: TGTGCTAGTGGCATACGTGGGGGGCTGGAAGGTTCACCCCTCCACTTT. It yields the protein CASGIRGGLEGSPLHF. V and J are TRBV12-5 and TRBJ1-6; tentatively, D is TRBD1 (6 bases). The germline CDR1 and CDR2 sequences are LGHNT and FRNRAP. This CDR3 is 16 amino acids long. V dropped 6 bases and J dropped 9 bases, with 21 bases sitting between them. The variable domain in full, with the rest retrieved from reference TRBV12-5 and TRBJ1-6, is DARVTQTPRHKVTEMGQEVTMRCQPILGHNTVFWYRQTMMQGLELLAYFRNRAPLDDSGMPKDRFSAEMPDATLATLKIQPSEPRDSAVYFCASGIRGGLEGSPLHFGNGTRLTVT.

The DNA of the CDR3 is TGTGCCAGCAGTGAAGGGAGGGGACTAGCCTCCTACGAGCAGTACGTC. Amino acids: CASSEGRGLASYEQYV. V is TRBV6-1 and J is TRBJ2-7, with 9 bases aligning to TRBD2. The CDR3 contains 16 residues. V lost 1 base to trimming and J lost 0 bases; unmatched junction nucleotides: 4. In germline, CDR1 is MNHNS, CDR2 SASEGT.

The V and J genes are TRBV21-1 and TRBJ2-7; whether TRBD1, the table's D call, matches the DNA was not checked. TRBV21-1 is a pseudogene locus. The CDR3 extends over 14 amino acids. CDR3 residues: CASMGQGLPCEQYF. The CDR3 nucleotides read TGTGCCAGCATGGGACAGGGCCTCCCCTGTGAGCAGTACTTC.

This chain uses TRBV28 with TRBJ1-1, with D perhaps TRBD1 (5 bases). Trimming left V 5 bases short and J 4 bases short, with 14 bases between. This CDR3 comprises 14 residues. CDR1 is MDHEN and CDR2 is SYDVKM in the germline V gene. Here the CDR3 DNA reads TGTGCCAGCAGTGGGGGGACCCGAGGCACTGAAGCTTTCTTT. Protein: CASSGGTRGTEAFF.

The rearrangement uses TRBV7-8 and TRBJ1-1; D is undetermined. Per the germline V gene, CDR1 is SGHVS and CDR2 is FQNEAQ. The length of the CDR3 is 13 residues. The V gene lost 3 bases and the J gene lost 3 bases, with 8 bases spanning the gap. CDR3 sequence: CASSLSEYTEAFF. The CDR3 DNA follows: TGTGCCAGCAGCTTGTCGGAATACACTGAAGCTTTCTTT.

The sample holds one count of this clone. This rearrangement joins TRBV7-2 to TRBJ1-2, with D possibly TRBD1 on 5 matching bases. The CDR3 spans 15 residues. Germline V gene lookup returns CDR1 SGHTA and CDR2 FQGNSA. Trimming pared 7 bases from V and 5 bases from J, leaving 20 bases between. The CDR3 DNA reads TGTGCCAGCATCCAGGGCAGCGATCTCCCGTATGGCTACACCTTC. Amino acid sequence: CASIQGSDLPYGYTF.

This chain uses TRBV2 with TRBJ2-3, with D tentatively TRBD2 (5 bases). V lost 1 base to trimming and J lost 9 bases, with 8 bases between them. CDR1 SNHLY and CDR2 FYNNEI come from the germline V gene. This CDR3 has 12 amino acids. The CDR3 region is CASSEDRRTQYF. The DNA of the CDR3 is TGTGCCAGCAGTGAAGATAGGAGGACGCAGTATTTT.

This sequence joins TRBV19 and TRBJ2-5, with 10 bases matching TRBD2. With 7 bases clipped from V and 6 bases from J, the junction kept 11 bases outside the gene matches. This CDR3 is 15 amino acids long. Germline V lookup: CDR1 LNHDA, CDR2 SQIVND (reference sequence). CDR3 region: CASKGASGGIKTQYF. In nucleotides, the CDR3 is TGTGCCAGTAAAGGTGCTAGCGGGGGAATCAAGACCCAGTACTTC.

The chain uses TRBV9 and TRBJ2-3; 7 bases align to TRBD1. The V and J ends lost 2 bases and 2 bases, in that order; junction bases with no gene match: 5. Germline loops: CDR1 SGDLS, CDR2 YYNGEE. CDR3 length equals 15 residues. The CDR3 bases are TGTGCCAGCAGCGTTGCCGGGACAGTCACAGATACGCAGTATTTT. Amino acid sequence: CASSVAGTVTDTQYF.

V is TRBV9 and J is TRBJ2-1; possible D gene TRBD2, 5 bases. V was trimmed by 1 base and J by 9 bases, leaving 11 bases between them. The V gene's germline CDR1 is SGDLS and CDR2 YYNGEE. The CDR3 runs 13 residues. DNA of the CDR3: TGTGCCAGCAGCGTATATGACCGGGGTGAGCAGTTCTTC. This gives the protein CASSVYDRGEQFF.

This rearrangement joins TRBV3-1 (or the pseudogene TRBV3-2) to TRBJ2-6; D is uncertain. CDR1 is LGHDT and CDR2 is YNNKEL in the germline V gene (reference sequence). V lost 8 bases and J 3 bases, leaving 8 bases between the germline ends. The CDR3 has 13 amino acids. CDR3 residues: CASRAGGANVLTF. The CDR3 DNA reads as TGTGCCAGCCGGGCAGGTGGGGCCAACGTCCTGACTTTC.